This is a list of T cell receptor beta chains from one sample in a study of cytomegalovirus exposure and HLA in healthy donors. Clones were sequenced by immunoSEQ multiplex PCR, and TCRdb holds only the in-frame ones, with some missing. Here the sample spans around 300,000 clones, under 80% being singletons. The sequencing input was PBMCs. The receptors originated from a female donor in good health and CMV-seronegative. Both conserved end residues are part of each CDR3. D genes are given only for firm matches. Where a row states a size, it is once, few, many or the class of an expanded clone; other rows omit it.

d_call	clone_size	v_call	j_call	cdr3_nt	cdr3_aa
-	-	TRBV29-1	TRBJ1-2	TGCAGCGTCGGGGGACTATACTATGGCTACACCTTC	CSVGGLYYGYTF
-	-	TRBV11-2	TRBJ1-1	TGTGCCAGCAGCCCTGGCCAGGGGAGACGGGATGCTTTCTTT	CASSPGQGRRDAFF
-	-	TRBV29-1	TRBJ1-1	TGCAGCGTTGAAGATCTACGGGGGAATGAAGCTTTCTTT	CSVEDLRGNEAFF
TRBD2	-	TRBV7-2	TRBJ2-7	TGTGCCAGCAGCTTAGACGGCGGGAGTGACTACGAGCAGTACTTC	CASSLDGGSDYEQYF
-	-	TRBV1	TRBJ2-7	TGCACCAGCAGCCACTGGACCGGAGGTACCTACGAGCAGTACTTC	CTSSHWTGGTYEQYF
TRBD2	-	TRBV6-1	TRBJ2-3	TGTGCCAGCAGTGAATTCGAGGCACTAGCGGGAGGATGGACAGATACGCAGTATTTT	CASSEFEALAGGWTDTQYF
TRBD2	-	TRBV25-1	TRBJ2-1	TGTGCCAGCAGTGAGACTAGCGGTAGCTCCTACAATGAGCAGTTCTTC	CASSETSGSSYNEQFF
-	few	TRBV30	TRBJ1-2	TGTGCCTGGGGGGAAGGGAGCGGCTATGGCTACACCTTC	CAWGEGSGYGYTF
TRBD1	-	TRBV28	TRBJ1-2	TGTGCCACCCGGGACAGACACTATGGCTACACCTTC	CATRDRHYGYTF
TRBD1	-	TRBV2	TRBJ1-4	TGTGCCATCGAAACAGACAGGGTAACGGGACTGTTTTTT	CAIETDRVTGLFF
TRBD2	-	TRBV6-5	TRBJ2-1	TGTGCCAGCAGCGGGACTAGCGTTGAGCAGTTCTTC	CASSGTSVEQFF
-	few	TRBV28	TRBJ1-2	TGTGCCAGCACGGGGGGGGACTATGGCTACACCTTC	CASTGGDYGYTF
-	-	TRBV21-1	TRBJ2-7	TGTGCCAGCAGCGAAGGGACTAGCGGGAGGTTCTCCTACGAGCAGTACTTC	CASSEGTSGRFSYEQYF
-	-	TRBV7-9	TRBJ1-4	TGTTCCAGCAGCCCTCAGCCAGGGGCCACTGAAAAACTGTTTTTT	CSSSPQPGATEKLFF
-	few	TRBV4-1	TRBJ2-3	TGCGCCAGCAGCCAAGATGCGGGGAACACAGATACGCAGTATTTT	CASSQDAGNTDTQYF
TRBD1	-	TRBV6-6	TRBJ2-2	TGTGCCAGCAGTATCGACAGGGGGGGGTACACCGGGGAGCTGTTTTTT	CASSIDRGGYTGELFF